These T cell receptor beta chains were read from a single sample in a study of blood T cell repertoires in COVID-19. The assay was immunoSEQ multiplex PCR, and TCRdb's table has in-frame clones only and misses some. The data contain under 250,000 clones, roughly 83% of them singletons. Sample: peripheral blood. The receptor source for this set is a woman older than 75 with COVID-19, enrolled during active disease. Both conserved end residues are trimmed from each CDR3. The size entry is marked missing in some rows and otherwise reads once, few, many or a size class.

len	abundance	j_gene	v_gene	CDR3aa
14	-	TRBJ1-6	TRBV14	ASSQDSQRSGSPLH
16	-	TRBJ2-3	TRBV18	ASSRTSGGNRDTDTQY
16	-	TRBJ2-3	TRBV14	ASSPGTSGVASTDTQY
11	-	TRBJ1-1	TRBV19	ASGHDRASEAF
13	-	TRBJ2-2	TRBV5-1	ASSPTGVNTGELF
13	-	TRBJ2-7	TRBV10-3	AISEKGVAGDEQY
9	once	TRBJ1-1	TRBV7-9	ASSNFIEAF
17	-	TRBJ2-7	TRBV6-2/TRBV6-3	ASSYSGLAGGRSSYEQY
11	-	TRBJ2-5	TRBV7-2	ASSTENRETQY
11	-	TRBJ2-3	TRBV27	ASTTSEADTQY
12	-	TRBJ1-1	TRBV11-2	ASSLELSNTEAF
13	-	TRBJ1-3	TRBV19	ASSDRMTRGNTIY
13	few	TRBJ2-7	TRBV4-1	ASSQVGVFAYEQY
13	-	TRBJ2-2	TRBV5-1	ASTSRGFNTGELF
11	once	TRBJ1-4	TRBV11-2	ASSFVGVEKLF
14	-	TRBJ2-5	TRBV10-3	AISESAGTGGPTQY
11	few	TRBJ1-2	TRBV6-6	ASSYEQGRGYT
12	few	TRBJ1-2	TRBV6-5	ASSYGGYPYGYT
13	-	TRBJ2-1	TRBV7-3	ASTRSGGAYNEQF
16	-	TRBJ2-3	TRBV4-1	ASSPPLLEVPSTDTQY
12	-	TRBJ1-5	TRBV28	ASIKGGAGQPQH
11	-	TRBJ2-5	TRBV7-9	ASSKNRAETQY
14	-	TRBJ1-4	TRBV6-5	ASSYSRDRGFEKLF
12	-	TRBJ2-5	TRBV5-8	ASGLAGFQETQY
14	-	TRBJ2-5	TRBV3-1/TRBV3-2	ASSLRTSGGAETQY
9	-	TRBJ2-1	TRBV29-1	SVKRVDEQF
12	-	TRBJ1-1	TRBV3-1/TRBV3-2	ASSLRGANTEAF
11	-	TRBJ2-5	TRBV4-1	ASARGGRETQY
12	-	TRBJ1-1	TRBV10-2	ASSDNREGTEAF
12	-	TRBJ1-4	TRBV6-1	ASSEGARNEKLF
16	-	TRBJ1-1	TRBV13	ASSLVPGRTLENTEAF
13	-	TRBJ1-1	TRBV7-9	ASSLAFAGNTEAF
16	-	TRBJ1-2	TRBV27	ASRPLGSSASGYYGYT
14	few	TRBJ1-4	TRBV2	ASSLLGGQGSEKLF
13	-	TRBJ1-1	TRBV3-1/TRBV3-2	ASSPRDLGGTEAF
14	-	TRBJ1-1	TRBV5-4	ASSLGTGGRITEAF